This T cell receptor (beta chain) was captured by sequencing in a study of human T cells and chemical hapten exposure. Overall study: Sensitization involved placing 2% DPC onto a roughly 2 cm by roughly 2 cm region of upper inner arm skin.

Points from the study as a whole: Against controls, expanded TCRs gave rise to significantly more large CDR3 similarity clusters.

This clonotype was counted a few times. The antigen is unknown. Separate cDNA molecules received unique molecular identifiers, which the library attached to them. TCRdb reprocessed the RACE reads via MiXCR and lists one record per CDR3 protein. The top ten hold about 1.5% of the sample, which has about 71,000 distinct CDR3 sequences, around 10% seen once. Specified time point: patch test 3, about 24 weeks after DPC sensitization. Treatment defined: therapeutic diphenylcyclopropenone sensitization with weekly scalp DPC. The V segment lost 6 bases and the J segment 1 base; nucleotides outside the gene matches: 3. The CDR3 extends over 15 amino acids.

This chain uses TRBV12-3 or TRBV12-4 with TRBJ1-6; 7 nucleotides line up with TRBD1. This specimen consisted of whole blood, obtained in connection with sensitization to the hapten diphenylcyclopropenone (DPC). This receptor was obtained from a woman aged 50 to 65 with alopecia areata. Some clones in this sample may be carry-over from other donors' samples. CDR3 amino acids: CASSPGQSYNSPLHF. The CDR3 DNA is TGTGCCAGCAGCCCGGGACAGTCCTATAATTCACCCCTCCACTTT.